The following is a T cell receptor (beta chain) sequence with its context. A Seattle source enrolled patients during active infection and followed them longitudinally. The data derive from a study of blood T cell repertoires in COVID-19. Study-wide background: Italy, Spain and the United States were the sources of the convalescent and acute COVID-19 samples. PBMCs, B-cell-depleted T cells, or T cells were the source of the cDNA or gDNA that made up the material.

The authors' processing: Amplifying reference gene primers gave estimates of nucleated cell counts. Sequencing used immunoSEQ multiplex PCR; TCRdb keeps in-frame clones, though not all of them. V and J calls and clone size are those listed in that table; D and trimming were worked out from the DNA. Here the sample spans about 71,000 clones, roughly 80% being singletons. Germline CDR1 SGDLS, CDR2 YYNGEE. This CDR3 has 17 residues. V was pared by 0 bases and J by 6 bases, with 7 bases of the junction left unmatched. The rearrangement uses TRBV9 and TRBJ2-1; TRBD2 matches 12 bases. The sample comprised peripheral blood. The receptor was derived from a man aged 30-40 years with COVID-19, enrolled during active disease. CDR3 sequence reads: CASSVVGLAGGGNEQFF. Here the CDR3 DNA reads TGTGCCAGCAGCGTAGTCGGGCTAGCGGGAGGGGGCAATGAGCAGTTCTTC.